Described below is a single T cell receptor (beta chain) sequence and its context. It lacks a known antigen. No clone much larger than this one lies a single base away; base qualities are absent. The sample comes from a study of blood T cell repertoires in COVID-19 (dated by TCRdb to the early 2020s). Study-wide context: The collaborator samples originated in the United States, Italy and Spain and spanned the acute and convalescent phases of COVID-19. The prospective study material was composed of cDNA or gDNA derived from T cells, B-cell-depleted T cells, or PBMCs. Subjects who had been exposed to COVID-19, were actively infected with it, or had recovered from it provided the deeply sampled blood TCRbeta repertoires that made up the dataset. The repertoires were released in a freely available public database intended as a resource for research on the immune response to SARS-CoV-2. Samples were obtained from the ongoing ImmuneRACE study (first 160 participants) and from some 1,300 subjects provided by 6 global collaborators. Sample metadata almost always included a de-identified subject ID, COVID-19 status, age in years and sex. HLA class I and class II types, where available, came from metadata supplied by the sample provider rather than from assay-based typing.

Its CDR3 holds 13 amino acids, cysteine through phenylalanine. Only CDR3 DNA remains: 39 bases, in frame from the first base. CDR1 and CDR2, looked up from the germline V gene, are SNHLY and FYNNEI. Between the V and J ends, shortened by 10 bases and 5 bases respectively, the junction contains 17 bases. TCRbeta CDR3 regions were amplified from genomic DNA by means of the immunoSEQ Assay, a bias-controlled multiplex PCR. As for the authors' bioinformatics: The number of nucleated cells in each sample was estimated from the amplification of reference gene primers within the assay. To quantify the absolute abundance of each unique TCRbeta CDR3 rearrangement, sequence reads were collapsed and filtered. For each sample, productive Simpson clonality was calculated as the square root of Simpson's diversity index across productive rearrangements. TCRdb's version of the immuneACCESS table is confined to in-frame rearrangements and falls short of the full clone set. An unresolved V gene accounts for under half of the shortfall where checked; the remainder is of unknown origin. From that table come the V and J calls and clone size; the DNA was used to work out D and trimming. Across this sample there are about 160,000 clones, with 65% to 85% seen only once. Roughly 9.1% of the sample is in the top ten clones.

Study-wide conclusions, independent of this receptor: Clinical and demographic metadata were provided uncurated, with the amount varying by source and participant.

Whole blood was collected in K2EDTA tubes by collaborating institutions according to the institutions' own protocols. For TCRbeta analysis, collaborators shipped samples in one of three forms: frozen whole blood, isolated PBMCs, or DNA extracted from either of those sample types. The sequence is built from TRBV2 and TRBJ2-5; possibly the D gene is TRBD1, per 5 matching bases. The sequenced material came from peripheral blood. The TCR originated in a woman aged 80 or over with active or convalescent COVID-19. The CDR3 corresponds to CATTAWGRETQYF. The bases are TGTGCCACCACGGCCTGGGGCAGGGAGACCCAGTACTTC.